Listed below are T cell receptor beta chains from one sample, sequenced in a study of shared T cell receptors in the human thymus. Data came from immunoSEQ multiplex PCR; TCRdb stores just in-frame clones and leaves some out. Of about 380,000 clones listed, around 93% are singletons. The sequencing sample was made of thymocytes. The receptors here all came from a human donor. CDR3s include the opening cysteine and the closing phenylalanine or tryptophan.

V: TRBV28; J: TRBJ1-3; CDR3: CASSSTTGLIHTGNTIYF
V: TRBV2; J: TRBJ2-2; CDR3: CASSEGNTGELFF
V: TRBV28; J: TRBJ2-2; CDR3: CASSLLPGTSGRGRNTGELFF
V: TRBV28; J: TRBJ2-6; CDR3: CASSLRDRVFGANVLTF
V: TRBV15; J: TRBJ2-2; CDR3: CATSTSGTGAPRNTGELFF
V: TRBV7-2; J: TRBJ2-1; CDR3: CASSPPGLAGVPPFF
V: TRBV9; J: TRBJ2-1; CDR3: CASSVSGTSGFNEQFF
V: TRBV5-6; J: TRBJ2-2; CDR3: CAPGTSGTGELFF
V: TRBV28; J: TRBJ2-5; CDR3: CASSLNGEATRETQYF
V: TRBV6-1; J: TRBJ1-3; CDR3: CASSELRRVNTIYF
V: TRBV2; J: TRBJ1-1; CDR3: CASRPGVNRNTEAFF
V: TRBV4-3; J: TRBJ2-1; CDR3: CASSQVASGTNEQFF
V: TRBV27; J: TRBJ2-2; CDR3: CASSFGNRLTGELFF
V: TRBV4-3; J: TRBJ2-7; CDR3: CASSQELLGRYEQYF
V: TRBV5-1; J: TRBJ2-1; CDR3: CASSLGPGISNEQFF
V: TRBV19; J: TRBJ2-7; CDR3: CASSHVAPYEQYF
V: TRBV4-1; J: TRBJ2-7; CDR3: CASSQEGRRDEQYF
V: TRBV5-4; J: TRBJ2-3; CDR3: CASSYGTSGRGQYF
V: TRBV30; J: TRBJ1-5; CDR3: CAWSFKNSNQPQHF
V: TRBV27; J: TRBJ2-7; CDR3: CASSSTIMADYEQYF
V: TRBV23-1; J: TRBJ2-5; CDR3: CASSHPGTGKQETQYF
V: TRBV4-2; J: TRBJ2-7; CDR3: CASSPRGRQGDHEQYF
V: TRBV7-9; J: TRBJ2-3; CDR3: CASSASPRDTTDTQYF
V: TRBV6-9; J: TRBJ1-2; CDR3: CASNYSLEGYGYTF
V: TRBV27; J: TRBJ2-7; CDR3: CASSSTPGTSGRYEQYF
V: TRBV6-5; J: TRBJ2-1; CDR3: CASRKGGILDNEQFF
V: TRBV5-1; J: TRBJ2-1; CDR3: CASSGRSGPATARNEQFF
V: TRBV11-2; J: TRBJ2-3; CDR3: CASSRAPLATDTQYF
V: TRBV27; J: TRBJ2-7; CDR3: CASSLGQRYEQYF
V: TRBV30; J: TRBJ2-2; CDR3: CAWSTGAQGTGELFF
V: TRBV7-3; J: TRBJ2-3; CDR3: CASSQSTDTQYF
V: TRBV18; J: TRBJ2-7; CDR3: CASSPRKDGSYEQYF
V: TRBV30; J: TRBJ2-3; CDR3: CAWRTDRDRSSTDTQYF
V: TRBV27; J: TRBJ2-5; CDR3: CASRPGPQETQYF
V: TRBV6-5; J: TRBJ1-3; CDR3: CASSYLGQAGNTIYF
V: TRBV30; J: TRBJ1-2; CDR3: CAWSVGDGYTF
V: TRBV11-2; J: TRBJ2-7; CDR3: CASSSRRQGSSYEQYF
V: TRBV25-1; J: TRBJ2-3; CDR3: CASSIPRGRTDTQYF
V: TRBV14; J: TRBJ2-7; CDR3: CASSQLYEQYF
V: TRBV19; J: TRBJ2-5; CDR3: CASTPDRGGGSGKETQYF
V: TRBV6-5; J: TRBJ1-3; CDR3: CASISRWGNTIYF
V: TRBV9; J: TRBJ2-7; CDR3: CASSVVPEQPSYEQYF
V: TRBV20-1; J: TRBJ2-7; CDR3: CSARADEQYF
V: TRBV27; J: TRBJ2-1; CDR3: CASSPRNNEQFF
V: TRBV18; J: TRBJ2-7; CDR3: CASSDPGTSGGGRCDEQYF
V: TRBV9; J: TRBJ2-3; CDR3: CASSVVSQGQVDTQYF
V: TRBV4-1; J: TRBJ2-2; CDR3: CASSQEAGREGPTGELFF
V: TRBV4-3; J: -; CDR3: CASSQGLAAGEQYF
V: TRBV7-6; J: TRBJ2-7; CDR3: CASSLAWTSGRPSSYEQYF
V: TRBV14; J: TRBJ2-7; CDR3: CASSSRQGGPREQYF